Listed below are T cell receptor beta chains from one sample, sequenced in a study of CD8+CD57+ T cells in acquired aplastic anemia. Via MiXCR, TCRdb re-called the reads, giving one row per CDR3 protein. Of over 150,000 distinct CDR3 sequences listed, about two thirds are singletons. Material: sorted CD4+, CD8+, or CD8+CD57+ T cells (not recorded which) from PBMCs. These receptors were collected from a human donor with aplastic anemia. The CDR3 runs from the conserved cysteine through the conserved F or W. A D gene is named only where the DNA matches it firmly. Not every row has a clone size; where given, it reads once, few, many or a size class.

cdr3_nt: TGCAGCGTTGAAGATTCAGGGTTCCTGAAAAAACTGTTTTTT
cdr3_aa: CSVEDSGFLKKLFF
clone_size: NA
j_call: TRBJ1-4
d_call: NA
v_call: TRBV29-1

cdr3_nt: TGTGCCAGCAGCTTTAGACAGCAGCTTTTGACCCAGCATTTT
cdr3_aa: CASSFRQQLLTQHF
clone_size: NA
j_call: TRBJ1-5
d_call: NA
v_call: TRBV5-1

cdr3_nt: TGTGCCAGCAGCTTAGGCGGGCAGGGAAGGTACGAGCAGTACTTC
cdr3_aa: CASSLGGQGRYEQYF
clone_size: once
j_call: TRBJ2-7
d_call: NA
v_call: TRBV7-2

cdr3_nt: TGTGCCAGCAGCTTGGCTAAGGGACAGAACTATGGCTACACCTTC
cdr3_aa: CASSLAKGQNYGYTF
clone_size: once
j_call: TRBJ1-2
d_call: TRBD1
v_call: TRBV5-5

cdr3_nt: TGTGCCATCAGTGAGTCGAACCACGAGCAGTACTTC
cdr3_aa: CAISESNHEQYF
clone_size: NA
j_call: TRBJ2-7
d_call: NA
v_call: TRBV10-3

cdr3_nt: TGCGCCAGCAGCTTGGACGAAGAGACCCAGTACTTC
cdr3_aa: CASSLDEETQYF
clone_size: NA
j_call: TRBJ2-5
d_call: NA
v_call: TRBV5-1

cdr3_nt: TGTGCCAGCAGCTTTAGCGAGACTAGCACAGATACGCAGTATTTT
cdr3_aa: CASSFSETSTDTQYF
clone_size: NA
j_call: TRBJ2-3
d_call: NA
v_call: TRBV7-9

cdr3_nt: TGTGCCACCAGTGTGGGCTCTAGCACAGATACGCAGTATTTT
cdr3_aa: CATSVGSSTDTQYF
clone_size: NA
j_call: TRBJ2-3
d_call: NA
v_call: TRBV24-1

cdr3_nt: TGCAGCGTTGAGCAGGGGGCAGATACGCAGTATTTT
cdr3_aa: CSVEQGADTQYF
clone_size: few
j_call: TRBJ2-3
d_call: TRBD1
v_call: TRBV29-1

cdr3_nt: TGTGCCAGCAGTGAAGCGAACGAGGCGAATGAGCAGTTCTTC
cdr3_aa: CASSEANEANEQFF
clone_size: once
j_call: TRBJ2-1
d_call: NA
v_call: TRBV2

cdr3_nt: TGCAGTGCCCTTAGCGGGGCCCACAATGAGCAGTTCTTC
cdr3_aa: CSALSGAHNEQFF
clone_size: NA
j_call: TRBJ2-1
d_call: TRBD2
v_call: TRBV20-1

cdr3_nt: TGCAGTGCTGGCCGACAGGGGGCGGGAGAAGCTTTCTTT
cdr3_aa: CSAGRQGAGEAFF
clone_size: NA
j_call: TRBJ1-1
d_call: TRBD1
v_call: TRBV20-1

cdr3_nt: TGTGCCGGATACCGACAGGGGCCGAACTATGGCTACACCTTC
cdr3_aa: CAGYRQGPNYGYTF
clone_size: NA
j_call: TRBJ1-2
d_call: TRBD1
v_call: TRBV7-9

cdr3_nt: TGTGCCAGCAGCTTAGGGGCTTGGGACAGCAATGAGCAGTTCTTC
cdr3_aa: CASSLGAWDSNEQFF
clone_size: few
j_call: TRBJ2-1
d_call: TRBD1
v_call: TRBV11-2

cdr3_nt: TGCAGTGCTGCCAGGCCGGGACAGATCTACAATGAGCAGTTCTTC
cdr3_aa: CSAARPGQIYNEQFF
clone_size: NA
j_call: TRBJ2-1
d_call: TRBD1
v_call: TRBV20-1

cdr3_nt: TGCAGCGCTTTGCCGGGGCCTGCGGTCTACAATGAGCAGTTCTTC
cdr3_aa: CSALPGPAVYNEQFF
clone_size: NA
j_call: TRBJ2-1
d_call: NA
v_call: TRBV29-1

cdr3_nt: TGCAGTGCTAGAGAGGACGAGAACACTGAAGCTTTCTTT
cdr3_aa: CSAREDENTEAFF
clone_size: NA
j_call: TRBJ1-1
d_call: NA
v_call: TRBV20-1

cdr3_nt: TGTGCCATCAGTGAGTCACAGGGGAAATCACCCCTCCACTTT
cdr3_aa: CAISESQGKSPLHF
clone_size: NA
j_call: TRBJ1-6
d_call: TRBD1
v_call: TRBV10-3

cdr3_nt: TGTGCCAGCAGTTACGCAGAGAACACCGGGGAGCTGTTTTTT
cdr3_aa: CASSYAENTGELFF
clone_size: many
j_call: TRBJ2-2
d_call: NA
v_call: TRBV6-2/TRBV6-3

cdr3_nt: TGTGCCAGCTGCAAGGCGGACAGTGGAACCACTGAAGCTTTCTTT
cdr3_aa: CASCKADSGTTEAFF
clone_size: once
j_call: TRBJ1-1
d_call: NA
v_call: TRBV2

cdr3_nt: TGTGCCAGTAGTATGAGAGGGATGAACACTGAAGCTTTCTTT
cdr3_aa: CASSMRGMNTEAFF
clone_size: once
j_call: TRBJ1-1
d_call: NA
v_call: TRBV19

cdr3_nt: TGTGCCAGCAGCTCCCCGGACGGGTACGAGCAGTACTTC
cdr3_aa: CASSSPDGYEQYF
clone_size: once
j_call: TRBJ2-7
d_call: NA
v_call: TRBV11-3

cdr3_nt: TGTGCCAGCAGCTTAATGGGGGGCTGGATGGAGACCCAGTACTTC
cdr3_aa: CASSLMGGWMETQYF
clone_size: NA
j_call: TRBJ2-5
d_call: NA
v_call: TRBV6-6

cdr3_nt: TGTGCCAGCAGCGCGGGAGGGCCCTACGAGCAGTACTTC
cdr3_aa: CASSAGGPYEQYF
clone_size: NA
j_call: TRBJ2-7
d_call: TRBD2
v_call: TRBV10-3

cdr3_nt: TGCGCCAGCAGTGGGGGCGGGGGGGCTACCGGGGAGCTGTTTTTT
cdr3_aa: CASSGGGGATGELFF
clone_size: NA
j_call: TRBJ2-2
d_call: TRBD2
v_call: TRBV10-2

cdr3_nt: TGCAGTGCTAGGCATGGGGCAGGATCAGAGACCCAGTACTTC
cdr3_aa: CSARHGAGSETQYF
clone_size: NA
j_call: TRBJ2-5
d_call: NA
v_call: TRBV20-1

cdr3_nt: TGTGCCAGTAACATCTATGGCACCGGGGAGCTGTTTTTT
cdr3_aa: CASNIYGTGELFF
clone_size: NA
j_call: TRBJ2-2
d_call: NA
v_call: TRBV19

cdr3_nt: TGCAGTGCTAGGGCCCTGGAGGGCCACGAGCAGTACTTC
cdr3_aa: CSARALEGHEQYF
clone_size: NA
j_call: TRBJ2-7
d_call: NA
v_call: TRBV20-1

cdr3_nt: TGTGCCATCAGTGAGTGGATTTGGACAAGGGATAATTCACCCCTCCACTTT
cdr3_aa: CAISEWIWTRDNSPLHF
clone_size: NA
j_call: TRBJ1-6
d_call: NA
v_call: TRBV10-3

cdr3_nt: TGTGCCAGCTCACCAACTAGCGGGGGGGCGGATGAGCAGTTCTTC
cdr3_aa: CASSPTSGGADEQFF
clone_size: few
j_call: TRBJ2-1
d_call: TRBD2
v_call: TRBV6-4

cdr3_nt: TGTGCCAGCAGTTACTCGACGGATAACAATGAGCAGTTCTTC
cdr3_aa: CASSYSTDNNEQFF
clone_size: few
j_call: TRBJ2-1
d_call: NA
v_call: TRBV6-4

cdr3_nt: TGTGCCAGCAGACCCGGACAGGGTTGGTCCTACGAGCAGTACTTC
cdr3_aa: CASRPGQGWSYEQYF
clone_size: NA
j_call: TRBJ2-7
d_call: TRBD1
v_call: TRBV7-2

cdr3_nt: TGTGCCACCGGGACTAGCGGCGCCTACGAGCAGTACTTC
cdr3_aa: CATGTSGAYEQYF
clone_size: few
j_call: TRBJ2-7
d_call: TRBD2
v_call: TRBV19

cdr3_nt: TGTGCCATCAAATCGAGGGGGGCCACTGAAGCTTTCTTT
cdr3_aa: CAIKSRGATEAFF
clone_size: NA
j_call: TRBJ1-1
d_call: NA
v_call: TRBV19

cdr3_nt: TGTGCCAGCATTGTGGACACTGAAGCTTTCTTT
cdr3_aa: CASIVDTEAFF
clone_size: NA
j_call: TRBJ1-1
d_call: NA
v_call: TRBV12-3/TRBV12-4

cdr3_nt: TGTGCCAGCAGCGAGGGGGGGGTGCGCTACGAGCAGTACTTC
cdr3_aa: CASSEGGVRYEQYF
clone_size: few
j_call: TRBJ2-7
d_call: NA
v_call: TRBV7-9

cdr3_nt: TGCAGCGGCACGCCTGGGCCTTCCTACGAGCAGTACTTC
cdr3_aa: CSGTPGPSYEQYF
clone_size: NA
j_call: TRBJ2-7
d_call: NA
v_call: TRBV29-1

cdr3_nt: TGCAGTGAGGGGGGCGACACTGAAGCTTTCTTT
cdr3_aa: CSEGGDTEAFF
clone_size: NA
j_call: TRBJ1-1
d_call: NA
v_call: TRBV20-1

cdr3_nt: TGCAGTGCAGCTAGCGGTAGCACAGATACGCAGTATTTT
cdr3_aa: CSAASGSTDTQYF
clone_size: NA
j_call: TRBJ2-3
d_call: TRBD2
v_call: TRBV20-1